This T cell receptor (beta chain) was captured by sequencing in a study of early T cells in non-severe SARS-CoV-2 infection. In its sample, this clonotype was seen many times. The CDR3 has 14 amino acids. V dropped 3 bases and J dropped 3 bases, with 11 bases sitting between them. Germline lookup yields CDR1 KGHSH and CDR2 LQKENI. Separate cDNA molecules each had unique molecular identifiers attached to them. MiXCR, applied by TCRdb to the 5' RACE reads, yields one record per CDR3 protein. The repertoire holds more than 80,000 distinct CDR3 sequences, with about 11% as singletons. This receptor was taken from an adult who was a healthcare worker with PCR-confirmed SARS-CoV-2 infection or an uninfected control (not recorded which). The sequencing input was whole blood. The V gene is TRBV18, the J gene TRBJ1-1; D is possibly TRBD1 (6 bases). The CDR3 here is CASSPVRGDTEAFF. In DNA form, the CDR3 reads TGTGCCAGCTCACCTGTAAGGGGGGACACTGAAGCTTTCTTT.